The T cell receptor (beta chain) under discussion was sequenced for a study of cytomegalovirus exposure and HLA in healthy donors (dated by TCRdb to the late 2010s). Background on the whole study: In an earlier analysis of 587 of the donors, 276 Gb of sequence data and 100 million or so unique TCR beta sequences from 150 million to 200 million T cells were reported. An early release that covered about 600 HLA-typed donors contained approximately 300 gigabases of sequencing data and about 84 million unique TCR sequences. Of the roughly 400 genotyped donors, over 70% fell in the genetic ancestry cluster associated with self-reported Caucasian donors. The aim of the study was to test whether cataloging public T cell receptors could identify signatures of past pathogen exposure. The T cell repertoires of 666 subjects were profiled by immunosequencing and related to cytomegalovirus serostatus. A separate validation cohort of over 95 different subjects was used in addition to the 666-subject first cohort. The study combined high-throughput TCR immunosequencing, statistical association of individual TCRs with disease status, and machine learning to predict cytomegalovirus infection status. To study patterns of TCR occurrence, a later analysis re-analyzed previously published TCR beta repertoires from 650 to 750 donors and added high-resolution HLA genotyping. The later analysis used no new phenotypic data to find candidate immune exposures, relying instead on TCR beta sequences and their occurrence across donors. An earlier analysis of 587 of the donors used high-throughput TCR beta sequencing to judge whether each TCR beta V gene segment behaved as functional or pseudogenic. Alongside the repertoire data, information on donor age, sex, ethnicity and CMV serostatus was compiled. Genome-wide SNP genotypes for about 65% of the roughly 700 donors were used in a later genetic analysis, which treated that subset as a discovery cohort. Every repertoire in the discovery cohort had been generated on one and the same sequencing platform. Class I and class II HLA loci were covered by the typing at four-digit resolution. Typing coverage varied by locus: roughly 629-630 donors for A, B, C, DRB1 and DQB1; approximately 500 for DQA1; about 590 for DPA1; roughly 470 for DPB1. A handful of DR-DQ haplotypes were handled as single units for association and clustering because linkage in the cohort was strong. Among about 370 genotyped donors of the cohort, an average of approximately 240,000 unique TCR beta nucleotide sequences was sequenced per donor, of which 15% to 20% were non-productive.

What the authors observed across the whole study: According to a later genetic analysis, donors in an Asian-associated ancestry cluster had fewer N-insertions in productive TCRs than the roughly 700-donor mean. The classifier was reported to diagnose cytomegalovirus status with high specificity and sensitivity in both the original cohort and the validation cohort. Because HLA typing was unavailable for some donors at each locus, only the typed subset was used in association tests. This cohort had only TCR beta chains sequenced, and the lack of alpha or paired-chain data limited which features could be detected. According to the authors, the approach could potentially be generalized to other disease states and immunological phenotypes. Across donors, most TCR sequences were observed very rarely, whereas some public TCRs were present in many individuals. In vitro tests confirmed that a few of the cytomegalovirus-associated TCR beta chains recognize cytomegalovirus antigens. In the study, some 160 TCR beta chains were listed as associated with cytomegalovirus. A further reported finding was that TCR beta sequences accurately predicted the HLA-A and HLA-B alleles for most subjects in the first cohort. A later analysis found that HLA-associated TCR beta chains were more clonally expanded and had lower generation probabilities than equally common non-associated chains. Linkage disequilibrium might explain the correlated functional status among segregating V segments, but an unknown experimental factor could not be excluded. In a later analysis, the rate of TCR association differed among HLA loci, with DRB1 alleles having the most associated TCRs and HLA-C alleles having the fewest. A later analysis found that most CMV-associated TCR beta chains appeared HLA-restricted, with HLA associations seemingly driven largely by CMV exposure. The earlier analysis of some 560 of the donors excluded some 15 rarely observed V segments, including chromosome 9 orphons, because counts were too low. In a later analysis, more than 15,000 TCR beta sequences were associated with specific HLA alleles at a false discovery rate of 0.05. Several of the top co-occurrence clusters appeared to be linked to parvovirus B19, influenza, CMV and Epstein-Barr virus, according to a later analysis. Assigning TCR associations to individual alleles was difficult when HLA alleles, especially DR and DQ, strongly co-occurred. Some IMGT-functional V segments, including TRBV6-2 and TRBV6-3, could not be distinguished by the 87-base-pair reads and were therefore excluded. Broadly in line with IMGT annotations, most TCR beta V segments showed up in productive rearrangements about 87% or about 30% of the time in an earlier analysis of 450 to 600 of the donors. A later genetic analysis associated a missense DCLRE1C variant with V-gene and J-gene trimming of TCR beta chains, and an independent cohort replicated the association. A cluster of highly shared sequence variants was judged likely to represent a technical artifact of the sequencing pipeline. Sequencing depth was assumed to be roughly uniform across donors in the presence/absence analyses, though that assumption may not hold. CMV serostatus was the only immune exposure information available for the cohort.

A word on this clone: Its binding antigen is unknown. Within one base of it there is no much larger clone, and no base qualities were kept.

From cysteine to phenylalanine, the CDR3 is 11 amino acids long. Of all the DNA, just the CDR3 is kept, 33 bases in frame from base 1. V is shortened by 6 bases, J by 8 bases, and the region joining them spans 8 bases. CDR1 and CDR2 (MNHNY, SVGAGI) derive from the germline V gene (reference sequence). The cohort was made up of hundreds of healthy bone marrow donors. All cohort members were sampled while nominally healthy, although unrecorded immune exposures were likely present. The donor was CMV seropositive and was included in the group of 290 or so seropositive cohort members. Each donor provided a peripheral blood sample, and peripheral blood mononuclear cells were used for TCR beta sequencing. The Qiagen DNeasy Blood Extraction Kit was used to extract genomic DNA from the blood cell samples. The method behind the library was the immunoSEQ multiplex PCR assay. A mixture of 60 forward primers for TCR Vbeta segments and 13 reverse primers for TCR Jbeta segments was used in the multiplex PCR. The CDR3 region of rearranged TCR beta genes was amplified from genomic DNA by a multiplex PCR assay. The amplified TCR beta libraries were sequenced on the Illumina HiSeq System as 87-base-pair reads. In the original analysis: Across the 700 or so repertoires, a later analysis counted approximately 83 million unique TCR beta chains, 9.5 million to 12 million of which were shared by at least two donors. To remove PCR and sequencing errors, raw reads were error-corrected and collapsed into unique sequences using a nearest-neighbor algorithm that merged closely related sequences. To assign V, D and J gene segments, CDR3 sequences were aligned to IMGT reference sequences. Each retained sequence needed at least a six-nucleotide match to both a V gene segment and a J gene segment. A rearrangement was called productive if the CDR3 had no stop codons and remained in frame with V and J, and every other rearrangement was called non-productive. Following IMGT convention, CDR3 was defined as the stretch from the second conserved V-encoded cysteine to the conserved J-encoded phenylalanine. In an earlier analysis of more than 550 of the donors, sequences lacking an unambiguous match to a single V gene segment were excluded. An earlier analysis of about 600 of the donors called V segments functional above 56.7% productive rearrangements and segregating when the between-donor standard deviation exceeded 5%. A statistical classification framework was built to diagnose cytomegalovirus status from the catalog of TCR beta chain sequences. A later analysis assigned V and J genes by comparing TCR nucleotide sequences with IMGT/GENE-DB human TR gene sequences. The TCRdist pipeline was used in a later analysis to assign CDR3 sequences and most-parsimonious VDJ recombination scenarios. In a later analysis, each TCR beta chain was defined by its CDR3 amino acid sequence together with its V-gene family, and reads without a unique V-gene family were excluded. To address suspected cross-contamination and a sequencing artifact, a later analysis removed a few hundred highly shared, low-generation-probability nucleotide sequences. A later analysis calculated a clonal expansion index for each public chain from normalized within-repertoire ranks of inferred template counts. In a later analysis, generation probabilities were computed using a VDJ recombination model fitted to out-of-frame rearrangements, and the results were checked against IGoR. A later analysis scored TCR-TCR, TCR-HLA and TCR-CMV co-occurrence with hypergeometric tests, applying a repertoire-size bias correction to TCR pairs. False discovery rates were estimated in a later analysis by permuting HLA or CMV assignments 20 times. In a later analysis, co-occurring TCRs were grouped with DBSCAN, and TCRdist sequence similarity was added when clustering was performed within HLA-allele-positive subsets. Repertoires with fewer than 30,000 or more than 120,000 public chains were left out of co-occurrence clustering, as were about 5 repertoires with anomalous nucleotide sharing. TCRdb holds this immuneACCESS table with in-frame rearrangements only. Some clones are missing; in checked studies, unresolved V genes explain under half, and the rest has no known cause. V, J and clone size reflect that table, while D and trimming were determined from the DNA. The table for this sample lists about 110,000 clones; 65% to 80% of them were counted only once. Of the sample, approximately 2.6% is held by the ten largest clones.

The rearrangement combines TRBV6-6 with TRBJ2-1, with the D gene too uncertain to name. The clonotype comes from a male donor in good health and CMV-seropositive. The sample consisted of PBMCs. The CDR3 loop reads CASSQADEQFF. The DNA sequence reads TGTGCCAGCAGCCAGGCAGATGAGCAGTTCTTC.